The 18 T cell receptor beta chains presented below share a single source sample, sequenced in a study of T cells in Graves' hyperthyroidism and ophthalmopathy. Amplification yielded TCR beta CDR3 regions, with RNA transcripts as the source. HTBI primers were used for first-round RT-PCR of the TCR CDR3. Using its own MiXCR run on the multiplex PCR reads, TCRdb lists one record per CDR3 protein. Of some 600,000 distinct CDR3 sequences listed, about 43% are singletons. Sample: peripheral blood or thyroid tissue (not recorded which). The receptors come from a woman under 30 with Graves' hyperthyroidism.

This chain connects TRBV20-1 to TRBJ1-5; D is unresolved. The germline V gene encodes CDR1 DFQATT and CDR2 SNEGSKA (reference sequence). Trimming pared 2 bases from V and 7 bases from J, leaving 15 bases between. CDR3 size: 14 residues. This CDR3 is CSARWGSFLQPQHF. The CDR3 DNA sequence: TGCAGTGCTAGATGGGGTTCTTTTTTACAGCCCCAGCATTTT.

This clonotype has at least ten counts. The J gene is TRBJ2-2, the V gene TRBV7-6; D remains unclear. Germline CDR1 SGHVS, CDR2 FNYEAQ. The CDR3 is 12 residues long. V shed 1 base and J shed 7 bases, with 4 bases lying between them. The DNA for the CDR3 is TGTGCCAGCAGCTTAGATGGCGGGGAGCTGTTTTTT. It is translated as CASSLDGGELFF.

Of note for this clonotype: One junction end disagrees with the germline gene, perhaps due to a read error. The J gene is TRBJ1-5, the V gene TRBV10-3, with TRBD1 identical over 10 bases. Germline CDR1 and CDR2: ENHRY and SYGVKD. The CDR3 sequence is 15 residues long. The CDR3 is CASSSQGQGGQPQHF. The CDR3 DNA is TGTGCCAGCAGTTCGCAAGGACAGGGGGGGCAGCCCCAGCATTTT.

This rearrangement joins TRBV2 to TRBJ1-4, with 10 bases fitting TRBD1. V shed 6 bases, J shed 1 base, and the junction held 8 bases outside the gene matches. CDR3 size: 17 residues. CDR1 is SNHLY and CDR2 is FYNNEI in the germline V gene. CDR3 nucleotide sequence: TGTGCCAGCAGCCCACCCCGGGACAGGGGAACTAATGAAAAACTGTTTTTT. Protein product: CASSPPRDRGTNEKLFF.

This clonotype appeared many times. The chain couples TRBV29-1 to TRBJ2-7, with D possibly being TRBD1 (6 bases). The CDR3 is made up of 13 amino acids. V lost 2 bases and J lost 4, with 12 bases in between. Germline V gene lookup returns CDR1 SQVTM and CDR2 ANQGSEA. The CDR3 region has the DNA TGCAGCGTTGAATCGGACAGCGTTTACGAGCAGTACTTC. Encoded protein: CSVESDSVYEQYF.

V and J are TRBV24-1 and TRBJ2-5; 16 nucleotides match TRBD2. This CDR3 has 17 amino acids. Germline CDR1 is KGHDR and CDR2 is SFDVKD. The junction had 2 bases not matched to a gene; V was cut back by 3 bases and J by 2 bases. CDR3 in DNA: TGTGCCACCAGTGATGGGGGACTAGCGGGAGGGCAAGAGACCCAGTACTTC. As protein: CATSDGGLAGGQETQYF.

On this clonotype: It may be a read error: a sequence one base away is much more abundant. Written as DNA, the CDR3 is TGTGCCAGTAGTATGGTGTGCGTTGGCTACACCTTC. Amino acid sequence: CASSMVCVGYTF. The chain combines TRBV19 with TRBJ1-2; D is unclear. Looked up from germline, CDR1 is LNHDA and CDR2 is SQIVND (reference sequence). This CDR3 has 12 amino acids. V was clipped by 3 bases and J by 7 bases, with 9 bases between them.

This chain uses TRBV5-1 with TRBJ2-2; 8 bases line up with TRBD1. This CDR3 is built from 14 residues. Germline V gene data show CDR1 as SGHRS and CDR2 as YFSETQ. V shed 4 bases, J shed 11 bases, and the junction held 10 bases outside the gene matches. The CDR3 DNA sequence: TGCGCCAGCAGCGTGACAGGGGCCCCGGGTGAGCTGTTTTTT. Protein product: CASSVTGAPGELFF.

The CDR3: CASSESTGMNTEAFF. In DNA, the CDR3 is TGTGCCAGCAGCGAGAGCACAGGAATGAACACTGAAGCTTTCTTT. The chain links TRBV9 to TRBJ1-1; the D gene is possibly TRBD1 (5 bases). CDR3 length: 15 amino acids. Germline V gene lookup returns CDR1 SGDLS and CDR2 YYNGEE. The V end lost 3 bases, the J end lost 0 bases, and 12 bases lay between the germline ends.

About this clonotype itself: Just one base apart from a much larger clone, this may be a read error. The V call is TRBV25-1, the J call TRBJ1-5, with TRBD1 matching over 9 bases. The V gene's germline CDR1 is MGHDK and CDR2 SYGVNS. The CDR3 covers 14 residues. V shed 11 bases and J 5 bases; nucleotides not matched to a gene: 10. The CDR3: CAGQDRGFDQPQHF. DNA for the CDR3: TGTGCCGGCCAAGACAGGGGGTTTGATCAGCCCCAGCATTTT.

V usage is TRBV10-3 and J usage is TRBJ2-5; the match to TRBD2 covers 11 bases. The CDR3 length is 14 residues. Germline values: CDR1 ENHRY, CDR2 SYGVKD. V trimming: 4 bases; J trimming: 5 bases; junction bases outside the gene matches: 3. The CDR3 DNA reads TGTGCCATCAGTGGGGCTAGCGGGAGGGAGACCCAGTACTTC. It specifies CAISGASGRETQYF.

V usage is TRBV2 and J usage is TRBJ1-6; D remains unclear. V was pared by 5 bases and J by 0 bases, with 8 bases between. Germline-derived CDR1 and CDR2 are SNHLY and FYNNEI. There are 15 residues in the CDR3. The CDR3 nucleotides read TGTGCCAGCAGTAAACAGAGCTCCTATAATTCACCCCTCCACTTT. This codes for CASSKQSSYNSPLHF.

This clonotype was observed at least ten times. This chain joins TRBV2 and TRBJ1-4; 8 positions match TRBD1. Trimming cost V 5 bases and J 7 bases; bases outside gene matches: 6. Germline V CDR1 and CDR2: SNHLY, FYNNEI. This CDR3 region has 14 residues. The CDR3 DNA is TGTGCCAGCAGTTCCAGGGGGCTTGGTGAAAAACTGTTTTTT. Translation gives CASSSRGLGEKLFF.

This clonotype was found many times. This chain joins TRBV7-9 and TRBJ1-5; D gene ambiguous. The V end lost 1 base, the J end lost 11 bases, and 15 bases lay between the germline ends. The V gene's germline CDR1 is SEHNR and CDR2 FQNEAQ (reference sequence). The CDR3 has 14 amino acids. The CDR3: CASSLEPEGGAQHF. The CDR3 DNA is TGTGCCAGCAGCTTAGAGCCCGAAGGTGGGGCCCAGCATTTT.

The table lists this clonotype with a count of one. The conserved phenylalanine or tryptophan is not found at the CDR3 terminus, so this likely reflects a read error. The CDR3 protein is CASSFTASNTEAFL. CDR3 nucleotides: TGTGCCAGCAGCTTTACAGCCAGTAACACTGAAGCTTTCCTT. The rearrangement uses TRBV7-2 and TRBJ1-1; D is unresolved. The V gene's germline CDR1 is SGHTA and CDR2 FQGNSA. The V end lost 3 bases, the J end lost 2 bases, and 10 bases lay between the germline ends. This CDR3 region has 14 residues.

The V and J genes are TRBV9 and TRBJ1-2; D gene ambiguous. The germline V and J ends were trimmed by 0 bases and 7 bases, with 7 bases remaining between them. This CDR3 has 12 amino acids. Germline-derived CDR1 and CDR2 are SGDLS and YYNGEE. CDR3 amino acids: CASSVDTGGYTF. The CDR3 nucleotides read TGTGCCAGCAGCGTAGACACGGGTGGCTACACCTTC. Supplemented by reference TRBV9 and TRBJ1-2, the full variable domain reads DSGVTQTPKHLITATGQRVTLRCSPRSGDLSVYWYQQSLDQGLQFLIQYYNGEERAKGNILERFSAQQFPDLHSELNLSSLELGDSALYFCASSVDTGGYTFGSGTRLTVV.

This chain links TRBV12-3 or TRBV12-4 with TRBJ2-7; perhaps D is TRBD1 or TRBD2 (6 bases each). Trimming removed 3 bases at V and 4 bases at J, with 13 bases between. The CDR3 is made up of 14 amino acids. The CDR3: CASSLSGGGYEQYF. The CDR3 nucleotides read TGTGCCAGCAGTTTGTCCGGGGGCGGGTACGAGCAGTACTTC.

J is TRBJ2-5 and V is TRBV4-1; D is possibly TRBD1 or TRBD2 (5 bases each). The CDR3 totals 15 residues. Trimming removed 0 bases from V and 4 bases from J, with 12 bases in between. Looked up from germline, CDR1 is MGHRA and CDR2 is YSYEKL. CDR3 loop: CASSQDGAALETQYF. The DNA for the CDR3 is TGCGCCAGCAGCCAAGACGGGGCAGCTTTAGAGACCCAGTACTTC.